The 25 T cell receptor beta chains listed next were all sequenced from one sample in a study of OX40 agonist ivuxolimab in advanced cancers. TCRdb's copy holds only in-frame clones and misses some; the assay was immunoSEQ multiplex PCR. The top ten hold 1% to 1.5% of the sample, which has about 53,000 clones, roughly 80% seen once. The material was CD4+ or CD8+ T cells sorted from blood, obtained in a trial of the OX40 agonist ivuxolimab. All receptors derive from an adult with an advanced solid tumor such as melanoma, head and neck, liver or kidney cancer.

This sequence joins TRBV6-1 and TRBJ2-7; maybe TRBD2 (5 bases). CDR3 length equals 14 residues. CDR1 and CDR2 (germline): MNHNS, SASEGT. V lost 1 base and J lost 3, with 10 bases in between. The CDR3 nucleotides read TGTGCCAGCAGTGAAGTCGCAGAGGGCTACGAGCAGTACTTC. This sequence encodes CASSEVAEGYEQYF.

The gene calls are TRBV4-2 and TRBJ2-5; 11 bases line up with TRBD2. Germline trimming cut 4 bases from V and 4 bases from J; bases unmatched to any gene: 5. Germline V gene data show CDR1 as LGHNA and CDR2 as YNFKEQ. The CDR3 has 15 residues. This CDR3 reads CASSPSGGRGETQYF. The CDR3 bases are TGTGCCAGCAGCCCTAGCGGGGGGAGAGGAGAGACCCAGTACTTC.

The chain carries TRBV13 and TRBJ2-5, with 9 positions matching TRBD2. Germline trimming cut 5 bases from V and 3 bases from J; bases unmatched to any gene: 19. The CDR3 is made up of 19 amino acids. The germline gives CDR1 PRHDT, CDR2 FYEKMQ (reference sequence). The CDR3 region is CASSRRNSLAGPLKETQYF. CDR3 sequence (DNA): TGTGCCAGCAGCCGACGGAACTCACTAGCGGGCCCCCTGAAAGAGACCCAGTACTTC.

The chain has TRBV19 and TRBJ1-3, with 8 bases that match TRBD1. CDR3 length: 13 residues. V was pared by 6 bases and J by 4 bases, with 2 bases of the junction left unmatched. Per the germline V gene, CDR1 is LNHDA and CDR2 is SQIVND (reference sequence). The CDR3 region is CASSRDRGNTIYF. CDR3 in DNA: TGTGCCAGTAGCCGGGACAGGGGAAACACCATATATTTT.

The rearrangement links TRBV2 to TRBJ1-5, with D perhaps matching TRBD1 (6 bases). The V end was cut by 2 bases, the J end by 4 bases, with 12 bases between. Germline CDR1 SNHLY, CDR2 FYNNEI. CDR3 length equals 15 residues. CDR3 residues: CASSELWGANQPQHF. The CDR3 nucleotides are TGTGCCAGCAGTGAACTGTGGGGGGCTAATCAGCCCCAGCATTTT.

The J gene is TRBJ1-2, the V gene TRBV6-6; 7 bases match TRBD1. The CDR3 is 14 residues long. V trimming: 2 bases; J trimming: 0 bases; junction bases outside the gene matches: 0. The germline V gene has CDR1 MNHNY and CDR2 SVGAGI (reference sequence). The CDR3 loop reads CASSYGTANYGYTF. In DNA, the CDR3 is TGTGCCAGCAGTTACGGGACAGCTAACTATGGCTACACCTTC.

The chain recombines TRBV4-2 with TRBJ2-7; D call uncertain. The CDR3 consists of 11 residues. Germline V gene lookup returns CDR1 LGHNA and CDR2 YNFKEQ. V was cut by 3 bases and J by 2 bases, with 2 bases left in between. CDR3: CASSHTYEQYF. As DNA, the CDR3 is TGTGCCAGCAGCCACACCTACGAGCAGTACTTC.

The count of this clone is one. The J gene is TRBJ2-7, the V gene TRBV4-1; 7 bases fit TRBD2. V shed 4 bases, J shed 8 bases, and the junction held 11 bases outside the gene matches. Germline CDR1 MGHRA, CDR2 YSYEKL. CDR3 length: 14 amino acids. CDR3 sequence (DNA): TGCGCCAGCAGCCGAGTACTAGCGAGCGGAAAGCAGTACTTC. Encoded protein: CASSRVLASGKQYF.

The chain joins TRBV15 to TRBJ2-3; 7 bases are shared with TRBD1. CDR1 and CDR2 from the germline V gene are LNHNV and YYDKDF (reference sequence). J was trimmed by 6 bases and V by 1 base; bases with no gene match: 4. This CDR3 comprises 14 residues. The CDR3 coding sequence is TGTGCCACCAGCAGAGGGACAGGTGGCGATACGCAGTATTTT. It codes for CATSRGTGGDTQYF.

The chain combines TRBV29-1 with TRBJ2-3; D gene uncertain. The CDR3 length is 16 residues. The V end was cut by 6 bases, the J end by 0 bases, with 19 bases between. Germline V CDR1 and CDR2: SQVTM, ANQGSEA. The CDR3 region has the DNA TGCAGCGTCAGAACCCACCTTAGAACTAGCACAGATACGCAGTATTTT. Translated, it gives CSVRTHLRTSTDTQYF.

This clone has just a few counts. The chain links TRBV2 to TRBJ2-2; D is uncertain. The CDR3 spans 15 residues. Trimming pared 7 bases from V and 2 bases from J, leaving 14 bases between. CDR1 and CDR2 (germline): SNHLY, FYNNEI. The CDR3 loop reads CASKVSLINTGELFF. The DNA of the CDR3 is TGTGCCAGCAAGGTGTCCCTCATAAACACCGGGGAGCTGTTTTTT.

The rearrangement uses TRBV2 and TRBJ1-6; TRBD1 is a possible D gene (5 bases). Germline loops: CDR1 SNHLY, CDR2 FYNNEI. The ends were cut back, 3 bases at V and 8 bases at J, with 14 bases in the middle. The CDR3 covers 15 residues. In nucleotides, the CDR3 is TGTGCCAGCAGTGAGAGGCAGGGCAGTGATTCACCCCTCCACTTT. Translation: CASSERQGSDSPLHF.

The gene calls are TRBV10-1 and TRBJ2-1; 12 positions agree with TRBD2. V dropped 2 bases and J dropped 6; count of bases not matched to a gene: 2. Germline CDR1 and CDR2: WNHNN and SYGVQD (reference sequence). The CDR3 runs to 15 residues. CDR3 DNA sequence: TGCGCCAGCAGTGAGCTAGCGGGGGGGCTCAATGAGCAGTTCTTC. It specifies CASSELAGGLNEQFF.

The chain uses TRBV5-1 and TRBJ1-5; a possible D gene is TRBD1 (6 bases). The CDR3 totals 15 residues. Germline CDR1 is SGHRS and CDR2 is YFSETQ. V was trimmed by 4 bases and J by 0 bases, leaving 11 bases between them. The CDR3 sequence: CASSPSGASNQPQHF. The CDR3 DNA reads TGCGCCAGCAGCCCCTCGGGGGCTAGCAATCAGCCCCAGCATTTT. Supplemented by reference TRBV5-1 and TRBJ1-5, the full variable domain reads KAGVTQTPRYLIKTRGQQVTLSCSPISGHRSVSWYQQTPGQGLQFLFEYFSETQRNKGNFPGRFSGRQFSNSRSEMNVSTLELGDSALYLCASSPSGASNQPQHFGDGTRLSIL.

The chain carries TRBV5-1 and TRBJ2-7, with TRBD2 matching 12 bases. Trimming at V came to 4 bases and at J to 7 bases, leaving 6 bases not matched to a gene. Germline CDR1 is SGHRS and CDR2 is YFSETQ. The CDR3 runs to 14 residues. This CDR3 reads CASSMGLAGVEQYF. In DNA, the CDR3 is TGCGCCAGCAGCATGGGACTAGCGGGTGTAGAGCAGTACTTC.

The V and J genes are TRBV7-9 and TRBJ2-2; TRBD2 matches 10 bases. Germline assignment: CDR1 SEHNR and CDR2 FQNEAQ (reference sequence). The CDR3 has 19 amino acids. Germline trimming cut 5 bases from V and 4 bases from J; bases unmatched to any gene: 16. The DNA for the CDR3 is TGTGCCAGCAGCCCAAGTAGGCCTAGCGGGAGAACTTTCACCGGGGAGCTGTTTTTT. Its protein is CASSPSRPSGRTFTGELFF.

The chain couples TRBV15 to TRBJ2-5; possibly TRBD2 for D (6 bases). There are 17 residues in the CDR3. Germline loops: CDR1 LNHNV, CDR2 YYDKDF (reference sequence). Trimming removed 2 bases at V and 1 base at J, with 17 bases between. The CDR3 region is CATSRSNSGQTQETQYF. The CDR3, as DNA: TGTGCCACCAGCAGATCGAATAGCGGCCAAACCCAAGAGACCCAGTACTTC.

The chain carries TRBV9 and TRBJ2-3; possible D gene TRBD2, 5 bases. V was clipped by 5 bases and J by 5 bases, with 15 bases between them. Germline V gene lookup returns CDR1 SGDLS and CDR2 YYNGEE. The CDR3 totals 14 residues. The DNA of the CDR3 is TGTGCCAGCAGTCCAGGACCCAGCGGAGATACGCAGTATTTT. It codes for CASSPGPSGDTQYF. The entire variable domain, with the rest obtained from reference TRBV9 and TRBJ2-3, is as follows: DSGVTQTPKHLITATGQRVTLRCSPRSGDLSVYWYQQSLDQGLQFLIQYYNGEERAKGNILERFSAQQFPDLHSELNLSSLELGDSALYFCASSPGPSGDTQYFGPGTRLTVL.

CDR3 region: CASTDRRAALNYGYTF. CDR3 DNA: TGTGCCAGCACCGATCGCCGGGCCGCACTGAACTATGGCTACACCTTC. V gene TRBV6-6 combines with J gene TRBJ1-2; D gene uncertain. Trimming took off 7 bases at V and 2 bases at J, with 20 bases between the two ends. The germline gives CDR1 MNHNY, CDR2 SVGAGI (reference sequence). The length of the CDR3 is 16 residues.

V is TRBV30 and J is TRBJ1-2; unclear D gene. CDR1 and CDR2 from the germline V gene are GTSNPN and SVGIG (reference sequence). Deletions cut 8 bases from V and 4 bases from J, with 20 bases between. This CDR3 region has 14 residues. CDR3 protein: CAKNPGPASYGYTF. Written as DNA, the CDR3 is TGTGCCAAAAACCCAGGCCCGGCGAGCTATGGCTACACCTTC.

The V call is TRBV5-1, the J call TRBJ2-3; D could derive from TRBD1 or TRBD2 (7 bases each). CDR3 size: 16 residues. V lost 0 bases and J 1 base, leaving 12 bases between the germline ends. CDR1 and CDR2 from the germline V gene are SGHRS and YFSETQ. The CDR3, as DNA: TGCGCCAGCAGCTTGGGCAGCGGGACAGGCACAGATACGCAGTATTTT. It yields the protein CASSLGSGTGTDTQYF.

This clone is a singleton in its sample. The chain recombines TRBV14 with TRBJ1-2, with D hard to call. V shed 1 base and J shed 9 bases, with 9 bases lying between them. The CDR3 consists of 12 residues. Germline V gene lookup returns CDR1 SGHDN and CDR2 FVKESK. As DNA, the CDR3 is TGTGCCAGCAGCCAAGCCCAAACGAGCTACACCTTC. Translated, it gives CASSQAQTSYTF.

V gene TRBV28 combines with J gene TRBJ1-4, with D possibly matching TRBD1 (5 bases). Trimming removed 6 bases from V and 4 bases from J, with 12 bases in between. This CDR3 spans 14 amino acids. The germline CDR1 and CDR2 sequences are MDHEN and SYDVKM. The CDR3 loop is CASRTGTLNEKLFF. The DNA for the CDR3 is TGTGCCAGCAGGACCGGGACGCTTAATGAAAAACTGTTTTTT.

The chain has TRBV5-6 and TRBJ1-1; possible D gene TRBD1, 6 bases. Looked up from germline, CDR1 is SGHDT and CDR2 is YYEEEE. V gave up 4 bases and J gave up 2 bases, with 12 bases separating them. The CDR3 spans 14 residues. The CDR3 region is CASSPQGYNTEAFF. CDR3 DNA: TGTGCCAGCAGCCCGCAGGGGTATAACACTGAAGCTTTCTTT.

V usage is TRBV7-6 and J usage is TRBJ2-7; TRBD1 is a possible D gene (6 bases). This CDR3 has 15 residues. V was clipped by 6 bases and J by 2 bases, with 17 bases between them. CDR1 is SGHVS, CDR2 FNYEAQ, per germline. The CDR3 is CASSSGALAPYEQYF. The CDR3 bases are TGTGCCAGCAGTTCAGGGGCCTTAGCGCCCTACGAGCAGTACTTC. Full variable domain (outside the CDR3, taken from reference TRBV7-6 and TRBJ2-7): GAGVSQSPRYKVTKRGQDVALRCDPISGHVSLYWYRQALGQGPEFLTYFNYEAQQDKSGLPNDRFSAERPEGSISTLTIQRTEQRDSAMYRCASSSGALAPYEQYFGPGTRLTVT.